Listed below are T cell receptor beta chains from one sample, sequenced in a study of blood T cell repertoires in COVID-19. Produced via immunoSEQ multiplex PCR; TCRdb's table is partial and in-frame only. The sample yields more than 250,000 clones, around 82% seen once. The sequenced material came from peripheral blood. These receptors were taken from a woman aged 50 to 60 with acute or convalescent COVID-19. CDR3s include the opening cysteine and the closing phenylalanine or tryptophan. The D gene is left open where the match is weak. Some rows mark clone size as missing; the rest say once, few, many or name a class of expanded clone.

J gene	clone size	V gene	D gene	CDR3 DNA	CDR3 protein
TRBJ2-1	.	TRBV7-2	TRBD2	TGTGCCAGCAGCGATAGCGGGGGGGCCACGGAGCAGTTCTTC	CASSDSGGATEQFF
TRBJ2-6	.	TRBV28	.	TGTGCCAGCAGTCTAACACCGGGCTCTGGGGCCAACGTCCTGACTTTC	CASSLTPGSGANVLTF
TRBJ1-6	.	TRBV3-1/TRBV3-2	.	TGTGCCAGCAGCAAGTCAACAGGGACTAATAATTCACCCCTCCACTTT	CASSKSTGTNNSPLHF
TRBJ2-1	.	TRBV6-5	TRBD2	TGTGCCAGCAGTTACTCCCTAGCGGATGAGCAGTTCTTC	CASSYSLADEQFF
TRBJ2-2	.	TRBV9	.	TGTGCCAGCAGCGGGGGCGGGACCTGGAACACCGGGGAGCTGTTTTTT	CASSGGGTWNTGELFF
TRBJ1-2	.	TRBV24-1	TRBD1	TGTGCCACCAGTGAGCGACGGGGACAGGGCTATGGCTACACCTTC	CATSERRGQGYGYTF
TRBJ2-2	.	TRBV6-4	TRBD2	TGTGCCAGCAGTGACCTCCCGGGGGGTTCAACGAACACCGGGGAGCTGTTTTTT	CASSDLPGGSTNTGELFF
TRBJ1-1	.	TRBV30	.	TGTGCCTCGTCGGACAGTTACACTGAAGCTTTCTTT	CASSDSYTEAFF
TRBJ1-1	once	TRBV10-3	.	TGTGCCATCAGCCGGGACACTGAAGCTTTCTTT	CAISRDTEAFF
TRBJ1-2	.	TRBV6-6	.	TGTGCCAGCAGTTACCTAGGACGGGATCGCTACACCTTC	CASSYLGRDRYTF
TRBJ1-1	.	TRBV2	.	TGTGCCAGCAGTTCGGACAGCCGGAACACTGAAGCTTTCTTT	CASSSDSRNTEAFF
TRBJ2-5	.	TRBV18	TRBD1	TGTGCCAGCTCCCCCCAAGCAGGGGGAGAGACCCAGTACTTC	CASSPQAGGETQYF
TRBJ1-2	.	TRBV6-2/TRBV6-3	TRBD1	TGTGCCAGCAGCCCCGACAGGGGCGATGGCTACACCTTC	CASSPDRGDGYTF
TRBJ2-3	few	TRBV5-1	TRBD1	TGCGCCAGCAGAATCGGACAGGCCACAACTAGCACAGATACGCAGTATTTT	CASRIGQATTSTDTQYF
TRBJ1-1	few	TRBV12-5	.	TGTGCTAGTGTTCTATTCGGGGGGACTGAAGCTTTCTTT	CASVLFGGTEAFF
TRBJ1-3	.	TRBV5-1	.	TGCGCCAGCAGCTTGGGGGGCAGGAGCTCTGGAAACACCATATATTTT	CASSLGGRSSGNTIYF
TRBJ2-3	.	TRBV2	.	TGTGCCAGCAGTAGGGAGATGGCCGGTGGCGGCACAGATACGCAGTATTTT	CASSREMAGGGTDTQYF
TRBJ1-1	.	TRBV29-1	.	TGCAGCGTGCCGACAGCAACTGAAGCTTTCTTT	CSVPTATEAFF
TRBJ2-1	.	TRBV5-6	.	TGTGCCAGCAGCTTTGGTAGGGGTTTGGAGCAGTTCTTC	CASSFGRGLEQFF
TRBJ2-7	.	TRBV7-2	.	TGTGCCAGCAGCTTAGACGGGAGCCAATCCTACGAGCAGTACTTC	CASSLDGSQSYEQYF
TRBJ1-3	.	TRBV3-1/TRBV3-2	.	TGTGCCAGCAGCCAAGATATGTCTTCTGGAAACACCATATATTTT	CASSQDMSSGNTIYF
TRBJ2-7	.	TRBV7-6	TRBD2	TGTGCCAGCAGCTTAGGCCTAGCGGGAGTTCACGAGCAGTACTTC	CASSLGLAGVHEQYF
TRBJ1-4	.	TRBV30	.	TGTGCCTGGAGTGCCCTCCCCAATGAAAAACTGTTTTTT	CAWSALPNEKLFF
TRBJ2-2	.	TRBV7-2	TRBD2	TGTGCCAGCAGCCTCCCTCGGGGGGGGAACACCGGGGAGCTGTTTTTT	CASSLPRGGNTGELFF
TRBJ2-7	once	TRBV4-2	TRBD2	TGTGCCAGCAGCCAAGGCGCCGGGACTAGGTACGAGCAGTACTTC	CASSQGAGTRYEQYF
TRBJ1-5	.	TRBV10-3	.	TGTGCCACAAAGGGGGACGGGTTCAATCAGCCCCAGCATTTT	CATKGDGFNQPQHF
TRBJ1-2	.	TRBV5-1	.	TGCGCCAGCAGCGGGTCAGGGGATCGGTATGGCTACACCTTC	CASSGSGDRYGYTF
TRBJ2-3	.	TRBV19	.	TGTGCCAGTAACCCTACTACAGGGCCAGATACGCAGTATTTT	CASNPTTGPDTQYF
TRBJ1-1	once	TRBV10-3	.	TGTGCCATCACCCCTGACGGGATGAACACTGAAGCTTTCTTT	CAITPDGMNTEAFF
TRBJ1-2	.	TRBV2	.	TGTGCCAGCAGTGAAAGGGCCGGGGGGCTTAACTATGGCTACACCTTC	CASSERAGGLNYGYTF
TRBJ1-6	few	TRBV7-2	TRBD1	TGTGCCAGCAGCTCCAGGGGGAATAATTCACCCCTCCACTTT	CASSSRGNNSPLHF
TRBJ2-5	.	TRBV9	.	TGTGCCAGCAGCGTAGTTGGCAGGGGCTGGGAGACCCAGTACTTC	CASSVVGRGWETQYF
TRBJ1-5	few	TRBV10-3	.	TGTGCCATCAGTGAGACCTTACTCGGAGGTCAGCCCCAGCATTTT	CAISETLLGGQPQHF
TRBJ1-3	.	TRBV7-9	TRBD1	TGTGCCAGCAGCGGAGGGGGACAGGTCTCTGGAAACACCATATATTTT	CASSGGGQVSGNTIYF
TRBJ1-5	.	TRBV28	TRBD1	TGTGCCAGCAGTCCGGGGACAGGGGGCAATCAGCCCCAGCATTTT	CASSPGTGGNQPQHF
TRBJ1-4	.	TRBV6-4	TRBD1	TGTGCCAGCAGTGAACAGGGGACAACTAATGAAAAACTGTTTTTT	CASSEQGTTNEKLFF
TRBJ2-5	.	TRBV5-1	TRBD2	TGCGCCAGCAGCTTCCCGGGAGGAGGGGAGACCCAGTACTTC	CASSFPGGGETQYF
TRBJ2-5	.	TRBV19	.	TGTGCCAGTAGCTATCCATTGAACGGGGGACCCGGCGAGACCCAGTACTTC	CASSYPLNGGPGETQYF
TRBJ1-4	.	TRBV16	.	TGTGCCAGCAGCCAATCGATTTCCCAGGGCTATGAAAAACTGTTTTTT	CASSQSISQGYEKLFF
TRBJ2-1	.	TRBV6-5	.	TGTGCCAGCAGTCCCGGGACTCGCCTTAAGCAGTTCTTC	CASSPGTRLKQFF
TRBJ1-6	.	TRBV4-3	.	TGCGCCAGCAGCCAAGTTTTTGCGTATAATTCACCCCTCCACTTT	CASSQVFAYNSPLHF